Following are 3 T cell receptor beta chains from one sample sequenced in a study of cytomegalovirus exposure and HLA in healthy donors. Amplification used 60 Vbeta primers and 13 Jbeta primers. The method was immunoSEQ multiplex PCR; TCRdb's version includes in-frame clones alone and lacks a portion of them. The profile shows about 130,000 clones, 75% to 85% of them singletons. Sequencing was done on a sample of PBMCs. Receptors originate from a young man in good health and CMV-seropositive.

The chain uses TRBV7-9 and TRBJ1-4, with no clear D. CDR1 is SEHNR and CDR2 is FQNEAQ in the germline V gene (reference sequence). V lost 1 base and J lost 4, with 10 bases in between. The CDR3 totals 15 residues. CDR3 residues: CASSLGTADNEKLFF. The CDR3, as DNA: TGTGCCAGCAGCTTAGGAACAGCTGATAATGAAAAACTGTTTTTT.

The chain couples TRBV7-9 to TRBJ1-4; D might be TRBD1 (6 bases). Per germline, CDR1 SEHNR and CDR2 FQNEAQ (reference sequence). V lost 10 bases to trimming and J lost 8 bases, with 17 bases between them. CDR3 length: 13 residues. As DNA, the CDR3 is TGTGCCACCTCAAGGCCAGGGGCCGAAAAACTGTTTTTT. Amino acids: CATSRPGAEKLFF.

Only a few counts were recorded for this clone. V and J are TRBV25-1 and TRBJ1-2, with D possibly TRBD1 on 5 matching bases. CDR1 and CDR2 from the germline V gene are MGHDK and SYGVNS. V lost 2 bases, J lost 4 bases, and 14 bases lay in between. CDR3 length: 15 amino acids. The CDR3 sequence is CASSEQGLGSYGYTF. The CDR3 DNA reads as TGTGCCAGCAGTGAACAGGGACTAGGTAGCTATGGCTACACCTTC.